This TCR beta chain was recovered during a study of blood T cell repertoires in COVID-19. The recovered donors of Cohort 3 showed two negative PCRs, clearance, or symptom resolution. Clones were read by immunoSEQ multiplex PCR, and TCRdb kept only the in-frame ones, dropping some. The sample holds 490,000 or so clones, approximately 90% seen once. What was sequenced was PBMCs or T cells enriched from blood (not recorded which). The receptor's source is an older woman who had recovered from COVID-19.

CDR3 sequence (DNA): TGTGCCAGTAGTATTATTCAGGGGAGAAGCAATCAGCCCCAGCATTTT. Translated: CASSIIQGRSNQPQHF. This chain links TRBV19 with TRBJ1-5; D might be TRBD1 (6 bases). CDR1 LNHDA and CDR2 SQIVND come from the germline V gene (reference sequence). V lost 3 bases to trimming and J lost 1 base, with 13 bases between them. This CDR3 has 16 residues.